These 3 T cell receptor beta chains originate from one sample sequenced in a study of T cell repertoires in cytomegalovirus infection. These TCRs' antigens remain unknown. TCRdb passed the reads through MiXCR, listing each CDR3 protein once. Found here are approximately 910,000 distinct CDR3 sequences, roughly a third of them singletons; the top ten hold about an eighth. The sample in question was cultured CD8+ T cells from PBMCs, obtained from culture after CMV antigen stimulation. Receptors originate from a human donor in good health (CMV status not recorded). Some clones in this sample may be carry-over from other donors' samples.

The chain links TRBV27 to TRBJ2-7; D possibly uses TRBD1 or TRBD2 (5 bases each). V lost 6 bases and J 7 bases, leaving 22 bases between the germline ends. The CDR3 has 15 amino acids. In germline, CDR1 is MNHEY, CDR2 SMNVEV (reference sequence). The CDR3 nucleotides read TGTGCCAGCAGCCCCAAAGCCTGGGACCCATATGAGCAGTACGTC. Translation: CASSPKAWDPYEQYV.

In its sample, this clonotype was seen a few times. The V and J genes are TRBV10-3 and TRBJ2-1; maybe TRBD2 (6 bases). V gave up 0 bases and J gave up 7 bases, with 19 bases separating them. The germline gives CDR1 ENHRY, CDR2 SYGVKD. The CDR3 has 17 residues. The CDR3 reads CAISESGRGVLQNEQFF. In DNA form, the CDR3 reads TGTGCCATCAGTGAGTCGGGGCGGGGTGTACTTCAAAATGAGCAGTTCTTC.

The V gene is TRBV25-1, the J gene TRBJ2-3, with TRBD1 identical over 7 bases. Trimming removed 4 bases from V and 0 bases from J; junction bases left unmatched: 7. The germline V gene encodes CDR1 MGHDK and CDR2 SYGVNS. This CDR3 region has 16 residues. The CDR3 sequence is CASSGQGDRSTDTQYF. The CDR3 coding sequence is TGTGCCAGCAGTGGACAAGGGGACAGAAGCACAGATACGCAGTATTTT.